Following are 23 T cell receptor beta chains from one sample sequenced in a study of Tregs in tolerant kidney transplant recipients. Libraries were prepared by immunoSEQ multiplex PCR; TCRdb keeps only in-frame clonotypes and omits some of them. This table has tens of thousands of clones, 90% to 95% appearing once. Here the sequenced sample was CD4+ T cells from blood, taken before the transplant. The receptors come from a human donor who received a combined kidney and bone marrow transplant.

This chain joins TRBV4-3 and TRBJ2-7, with a weak D call TRBD2 (6 bases). This CDR3 comprises 13 residues. CDR1 and CDR2 (germline): LGHNA, YSLEER. Between the trimmed V and J ends, which lost 3 bases and 4 bases, there was a span of 10 bases. The CDR3 bases are TGCGCCAGCAGCCAGTGGAGGGGATACGAGCAGTACTTC. Protein product: CASSQWRGYEQYF.

The chain couples TRBV5-4 to TRBJ2-5, with TRBD1 matching 7 bases. V lost 4 bases, J lost 1 base, and 4 bases stayed unmatched. The length of the CDR3 is 14 residues. The germline gives CDR1 SGHNT, CDR2 YYREEE (reference sequence). The CDR3 sequence is CASSPTGIQETQYF. The DNA for the CDR3 is TGTGCCAGCAGCCCGACAGGGATCCAAGAGACCCAGTACTTC.

The chain employs TRBV27 and TRBJ1-1; weak D call: TRBD1 (5 bases). This CDR3 region has 16 residues. Looked up from germline, CDR1 is MNHEY and CDR2 is SMNVEV (reference sequence). Trimming removed 8 bases from V and 1 base from J, with 20 bases in between. CDR3 nucleotide sequence: TGTGCCAGCTCCCATTCAACAGGCGGCTGGAACACTGAAGCTTTCTTT. This translates into CASSHSTGGWNTEAFF.

The CDR3 sequence: CASSFFRDTNEKLFF. As DNA, the CDR3 is TGTGCCAGCAGCTTCTTCCGAGACACCAATGAAAAACTGTTTTTT. This chain uses TRBV5-6 with TRBJ1-4; D not certain. The CDR3 contains 15 residues. Between the trimmed V and J ends, which lost 2 bases and 5 bases, there was a span of 13 bases. Germline-derived CDR1 and CDR2 are SGHDT and YYEEEE.

This sequence joins TRBV6-5 and TRBJ1-1, with a possible D match to TRBD1 (5 bases). V was trimmed by 2 bases and J by 3 bases, leaving 10 bases between them. Germline V gene lookup returns CDR1 MNHEY and CDR2 SVGAGI. There are 14 residues in the CDR3. The CDR3 DNA reads TGTGCCAGCAGTTACAATAGGGGCGACACTGAAGCTTTCTTT. It is translated as CASSYNRGDTEAFF.

The chain employs TRBV4-2 and TRBJ2-3, with 8 bases lining up with TRBD2. The CDR3 has 15 residues. The ends lost 1 base at V and 4 bases at J; junction bases unmatched: 4. Germline CDR1 is LGHNA and CDR2 is YNFKEQ. Written as DNA, the CDR3 is TGTGCCAGCAGCCAAGTCCTAGCGGGTGCAGATACGCAGTATTTT. Its protein product is CASSQVLAGADTQYF.

The CDR3 coding sequence is TGTGCCAGCTCACCGACGGGAACGGGCACTGAAGCTTTCTTT. Encoded protein: CASSPTGTGTEAFF. The rearrangement uses TRBV18 and TRBJ1-1; D is undetermined. V dropped 3 bases and J dropped 4 bases, with 12 bases sitting between them. The germline V gene encodes CDR1 KGHSH and CDR2 LQKENI. This CDR3 comprises 14 residues.

This clone has more than one count but fewer than ten. The chain employs TRBV10-3 and TRBJ1-5; D might be TRBD1 (6 bases). The V and J ends lost 6 bases and 4 bases respectively, with 13 bases between them. Germline CDR1 reads ENHRY; CDR2 reads SYGVKD. The CDR3 covers 14 residues. CDR3 residues: CAISPSQGNQPQHF. DNA of the CDR3: TGTGCCATCAGCCCCTCACAGGGAAATCAGCCCCAGCATTTT.

The chain has TRBV19 and TRBJ2-5; possible D gene TRBD2, 6 bases. With 2 bases removed from V and 4 bases from J, the gap between germline ends came to 17 bases. This CDR3 has 16 amino acids. Germline V gene data show CDR1 as LNHDA and CDR2 as SQIVND (reference sequence). CDR3 DNA: TGTGCCAGTAGTATATGGGTCGCGGGGACGGGAGAGACCCAGTACTTC. It is translated as CASSIWVAGTGETQYF.

CDR3 amino acids: CASSPPGGKGYNEQFF. The CDR3 DNA sequence: TGTGCCAGCAGCCCCCCGGGGGGTAAGGGGTACAATGAGCAGTTCTTC. J is TRBJ2-1 and V is TRBV11-2, with 7 bases aligning to TRBD2. The V gene's germline CDR1 is SGHAT and CDR2 FQNNGV. V lost 5 bases to trimming and J lost 4 bases; unmatched junction nucleotides: 11. This CDR3 is 16 amino acids long.

The J gene is TRBJ2-3, the V gene TRBV7-2, with 8 bases aligning to TRBD2. Trimming removed 8 bases from V and 3 bases from J; junction bases left unmatched: 10. This CDR3 is 15 amino acids long. Germline CDR1 SGHTA, CDR2 FQGNSA. In nucleotides, the CDR3 is TGTGCCAGCCGACAAGCAAGCGGGAGAACAGATACGCAGTATTTT. As protein: CASRQASGRTDTQYF.

This sequence joins TRBV18 and TRBJ2-5; D is unresolved. Germline V lookup: CDR1 KGHSH, CDR2 LQKENI. Trimming cost V 1 base and J 4 bases, with 13 bases left between them. The CDR3 has 15 residues. As DNA, the CDR3 is TGTGCCAGCTCACCACGCACTGCTGGGCGAGAGACCCAGTACTTC. Translating it yields CASSPRTAGRETQYF.

The chain combines TRBV7-6 with TRBJ2-3, with a tentative D call TRBD1 (6 bases). The CDR3 consists of 15 residues. Germline CDR1 SGHVS, CDR2 FNYEAQ. V was trimmed by 4 bases and J by 0 bases, leaving 11 bases between them. CDR3 bases: TGTGCCAGCAGCTCCATGGGACAAAGCACAGATACGCAGTATTTT. Translating it yields CASSSMGQSTDTQYF. The full variable domain, its missing parts supplied by reference TRBV7-6 and TRBJ2-3, is GAGVSQSPRYKVTKRGQDVALRCDPISGHVSLYWYRQALGQGPEFLTYFNYEAQQDKSGLPNDRFSAERPEGSISTLTIQRTEQRDSAMYRCASSSMGQSTDTQYFGPGTRLTVL.

The chain is built from TRBV6-5 and TRBJ2-1; D might be TRBD1 (6 bases). V lost 5 bases to trimming and J lost 10 bases, with 12 bases between them. Germline CDR1 MNHEY, CDR2 SVGAGI. There are 12 residues in the CDR3. As DNA, the CDR3 is TGTGCCAGCAGTACCTTTGGGGGCGAGCAGTTCTTC. Protein product: CASSTFGGEQFF.

The chain combines TRBV5-1 with TRBJ1-1; TRBD1 might be the D (6 bases). CDR3 length: 16 residues. Trimming removed 2 bases at V and 4 bases at J, with 18 bases between. CDR1 and CDR2 from the germline V gene are SGHRS and YFSETQ. CDR3 region: CASSLVTVRGTTEAFF. CDR3 nucleotides: TGCGCCAGCAGCTTAGTCACCGTCAGGGGTACCACTGAAGCTTTCTTT.

V is TRBV15 and J is TRBJ2-2; possibly TRBD2 for D (6 bases). The CDR3 has 17 amino acids. The V and J ends lost 4 bases and 9 bases respectively, with 24 bases between them. Germline lookup yields CDR1 LNHNV and CDR2 YYDKDF (reference sequence). In DNA form, the CDR3 reads TGTGCCACCAGCACCCCATTGGGGCAGGGACTCGCCCGGGAGCTGTTTTTT. This sequence encodes CATSTPLGQGLARELFF.

V is TRBV7-9 and J is TRBJ1-2; 12 bases map to TRBD1. This CDR3 contains 15 residues. CDR1 and CDR2 from the germline V gene are SEHNR and FQNEAQ (reference sequence). Trimming removed 5 bases from V and 6 bases from J; junction bases left unmatched: 7. CDR3: CASSRAGTGGDGYTF. The CDR3, as DNA: TGTGCCAGCAGCAGAGCCGGGACAGGGGGCGATGGCTACACCTTC. The full variable domain, in which reference TRBV7-9 and TRBJ1-2 provide the parts outside the CDR3, is DTGVSQNPRHKITKRGQNVTFRCDPISEHNRLYWYRQTLGQGPEFLTYFQNEAQLEKSRLLSDRFSAERPKGSFSTLEIQRTEQGDSAMYLCASSRAGTGGDGYTFGSGTRLTVV.

The gene calls are TRBV19 and TRBJ2-5; 9 bases are a match to TRBD2. There are 16 residues in the CDR3. Germline CDR1 and CDR2: LNHDA and SQIVND (reference sequence). V shed 3 bases, J shed 1 base, and the junction held 6 bases outside the gene matches. The CDR3 protein is CASSISPAGGQETQYF. CDR3 nucleotide sequence: TGTGCCAGTAGTATTTCGCCAGCGGGGGGCCAAGAGACCCAGTACTTC.

The chain uses TRBV28 and TRBJ1-5, with 7 bases fitting TRBD1. Losses at the gene ends were 7 bases for V and 6 bases for J; bases not matched to a gene: 9. Germline CDR1 and CDR2: MDHEN and SYDVKM. The CDR3 consists of 14 residues. The CDR3, as DNA: TGTGCCAGCATCCAGGGGGAGGCAGGTCAGCCCCAGCATTTT. It encodes CASIQGEAGQPQHF.

The rearrangement joins TRBV7-9 to TRBJ2-1; possible D gene TRBD2, 6 bases. Germline CDR1 reads SEHNR; CDR2 reads FQNEAQ (reference sequence). The ends were cut back, 3 bases at V and 5 bases at J, with 11 bases in the middle. The CDR3 has 14 amino acids. Here the CDR3 reads CASSLGRGNNEQFF. As DNA, the CDR3 is TGTGCCAGCAGCTTGGGGCGGGGAAACAATGAGCAGTTCTTC.

This chain links TRBV21-1 with TRBJ1-5; the listed D gene, TRBD1, was not tested against the DNA. TRBV21-1 is reported as a pseudogene. This CDR3 is built from 14 residues. The CDR3, as DNA: TGTGCCAAACCCGGGACAGGGGTTCATCAGCCCCAGCATTTT. It yields the protein CAKPGTGVHQPQHF.

V and J are TRBV2 and TRBJ2-3, with 10 bases aligning to TRBD1. The germline V gene has CDR1 SNHLY and CDR2 FYNNEI. J lost 4 bases, V lost 5 bases, and 6 bases had no gene match. The CDR3 totals 15 residues. The CDR3 is CASSLDRGQSDTQYF. The CDR3 nucleotides are TGTGCCAGCAGTCTAGACAGGGGGCAGTCAGATACGCAGTATTTT.

The V gene is TRBV11-2, the J gene TRBJ1-3, with D perhaps TRBD1 (5 bases). Looked up from germline, CDR1 is SGHAT and CDR2 is FQNNGV. The CDR3 sequence is 18 residues long. V was shortened by 3 bases and J by 1 base, with 19 bases between the two germline ends. CDR3 sequence reads: CASSFRPPGLTSGNTIYF. In nucleotides, the CDR3 is TGTGCCAGCAGCTTTAGGCCCCCAGGGCTGACTTCTGGAAACACCATATATTTT.